This entry features one TCR beta chain sequence. TCRdb's copy holds only in-frame clones and misses some; the assay was immunoSEQ multiplex PCR. The data hold some 99,000 clones, with 90% observed a single time. The data stem from a study of control samples from healthy donors and cancer patients. The V gene end was trimmed by 5 bases and the J gene end by 2 bases; junction bases not matched to a gene: 3. CDR1 is KGHSH, CDR2 LQKENI, per germline. This CDR3 has 15 amino acids. Sequences were obtained from blood. This TCR derives from a human donor in good health. The donor label of this sample is uncertain. The chain combines TRBV18 with TRBJ2-6, with 7 bases matching TRBD1. This CDR3 reads CASSLTGTGANVLTF. The CDR3 DNA follows: TGTGCCAGCTCATTGACAGGGACTGGGGCCAACGTCCTGACTTTC.